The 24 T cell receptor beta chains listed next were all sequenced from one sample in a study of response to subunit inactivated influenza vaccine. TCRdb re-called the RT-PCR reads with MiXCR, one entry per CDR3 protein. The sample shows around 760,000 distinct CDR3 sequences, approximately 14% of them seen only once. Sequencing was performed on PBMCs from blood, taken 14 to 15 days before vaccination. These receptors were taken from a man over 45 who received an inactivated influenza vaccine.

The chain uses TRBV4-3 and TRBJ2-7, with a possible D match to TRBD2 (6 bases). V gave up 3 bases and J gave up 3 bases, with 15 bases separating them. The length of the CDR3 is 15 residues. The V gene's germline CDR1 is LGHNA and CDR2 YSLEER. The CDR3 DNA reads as TGCGCCAGCAGCCACGACCTGGGAGGTATCTACGAGCAGTACTTC. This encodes CASSHDLGGIYEQYF.

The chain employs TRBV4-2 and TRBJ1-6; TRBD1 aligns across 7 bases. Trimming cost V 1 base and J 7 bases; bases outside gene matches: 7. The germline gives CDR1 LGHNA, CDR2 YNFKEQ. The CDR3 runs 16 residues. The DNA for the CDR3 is TGTGCCAGCAGCCAAGTTTTCGGGACAGCCAATTCACCCCTCCACTTT. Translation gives CASSQVFGTANSPLHF.

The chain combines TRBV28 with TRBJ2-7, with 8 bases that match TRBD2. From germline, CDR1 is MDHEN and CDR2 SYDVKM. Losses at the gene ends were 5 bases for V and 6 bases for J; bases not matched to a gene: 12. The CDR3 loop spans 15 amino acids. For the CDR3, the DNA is TGTGCCAGCAGTCCCATCCGGGAGGGCCGAGGCGAGCAGTACTTC. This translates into CASSPIREGRGEQYF.

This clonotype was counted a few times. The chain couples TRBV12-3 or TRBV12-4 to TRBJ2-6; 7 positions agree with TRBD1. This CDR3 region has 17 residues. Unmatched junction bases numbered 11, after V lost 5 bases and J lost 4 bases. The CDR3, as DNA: TGTGCCAGCAGTCCCCAACAGGGGCGGTTAGGGGCCAACGTCCTGACTTTC. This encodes CASSPQQGRLGANVLTF.

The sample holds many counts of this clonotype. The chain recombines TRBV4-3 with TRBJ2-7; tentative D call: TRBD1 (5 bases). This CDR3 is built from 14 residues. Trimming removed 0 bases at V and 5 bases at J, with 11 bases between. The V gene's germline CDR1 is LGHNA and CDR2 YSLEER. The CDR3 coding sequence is TGCGCCAGCAGCCAAGATTACAGGAGTGACGAGCAGTACTTC. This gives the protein CASSQDYRSDEQYF.

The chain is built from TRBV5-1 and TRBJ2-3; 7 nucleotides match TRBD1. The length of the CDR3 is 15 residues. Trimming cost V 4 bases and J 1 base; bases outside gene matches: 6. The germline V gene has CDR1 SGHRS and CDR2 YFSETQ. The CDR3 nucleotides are TGCGCCAGCAGCCCAGGACAGGCCCGCACAGATACGCAGTATTTT. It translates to CASSPGQARTDTQYF. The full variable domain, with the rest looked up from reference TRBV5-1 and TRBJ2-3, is KAGVTQTPRYLIKTRGQQVTLSCSPISGHRSVSWYQQTPGQGLQFLFEYFSETQRNKGNFPGRFSGRQFSNSRSEMNVSTLELGDSALYLCASSPGQARTDTQYFGPGTRLTVL.

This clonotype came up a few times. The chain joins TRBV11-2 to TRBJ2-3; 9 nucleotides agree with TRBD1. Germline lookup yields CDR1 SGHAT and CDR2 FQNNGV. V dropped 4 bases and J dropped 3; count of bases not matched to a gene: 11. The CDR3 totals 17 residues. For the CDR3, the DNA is TGTGCCAGCAGCTCAGGGGCGGGACAGGGTTGGACAGATACGCAGTATTTT. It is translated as CASSSGAGQGWTDTQYF.

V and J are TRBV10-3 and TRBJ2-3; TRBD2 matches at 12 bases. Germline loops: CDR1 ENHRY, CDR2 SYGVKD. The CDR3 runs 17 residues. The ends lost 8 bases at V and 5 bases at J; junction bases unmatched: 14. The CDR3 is CAIGGAARLAGEDTQYF. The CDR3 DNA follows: TGTGCCATCGGGGGGGCAGCTAGACTAGCGGGAGAAGATACGCAGTATTTT.

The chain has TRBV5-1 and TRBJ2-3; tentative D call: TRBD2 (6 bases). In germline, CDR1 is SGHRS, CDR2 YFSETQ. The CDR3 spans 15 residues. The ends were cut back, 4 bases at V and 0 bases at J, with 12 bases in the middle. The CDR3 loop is CASSAQRASTDTQYF. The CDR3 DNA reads TGCGCCAGCAGCGCACAGCGGGCGAGCACAGATACGCAGTATTTT.

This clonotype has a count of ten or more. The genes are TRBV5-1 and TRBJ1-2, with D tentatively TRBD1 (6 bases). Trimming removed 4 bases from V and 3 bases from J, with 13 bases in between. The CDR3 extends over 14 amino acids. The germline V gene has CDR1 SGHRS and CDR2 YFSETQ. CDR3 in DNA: TGCGCCAGCAGCCAAGGACAGACGGACTATGGCTACACCTTC. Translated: CASSQGQTDYGYTF.

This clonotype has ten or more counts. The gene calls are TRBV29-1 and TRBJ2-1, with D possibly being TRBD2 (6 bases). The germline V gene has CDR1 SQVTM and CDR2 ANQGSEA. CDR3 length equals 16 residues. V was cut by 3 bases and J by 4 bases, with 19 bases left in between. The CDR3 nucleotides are TGCAGCGTTGATTGGAGGGGCGCGATTTCATACAATGAGCAGTTCTTC. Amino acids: CSVDWRGAISYNEQFF.

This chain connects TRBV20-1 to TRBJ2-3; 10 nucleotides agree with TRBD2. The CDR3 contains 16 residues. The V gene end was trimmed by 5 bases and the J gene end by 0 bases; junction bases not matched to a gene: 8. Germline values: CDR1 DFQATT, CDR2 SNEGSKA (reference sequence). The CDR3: CSAFSGRSTSTDTQYF. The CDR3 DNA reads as TGCAGTGCTTTTAGCGGGAGGAGCACTAGCACAGATACGCAGTATTTT.

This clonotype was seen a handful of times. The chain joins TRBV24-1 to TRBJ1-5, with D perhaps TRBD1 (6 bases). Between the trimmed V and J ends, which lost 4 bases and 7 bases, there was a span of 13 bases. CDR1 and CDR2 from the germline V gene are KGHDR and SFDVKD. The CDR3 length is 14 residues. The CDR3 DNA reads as TGTGCCACCAGTGAGCAGGGGTTCTTCCAGCCCCAGCATTTT. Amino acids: CATSEQGFFQPQHF.

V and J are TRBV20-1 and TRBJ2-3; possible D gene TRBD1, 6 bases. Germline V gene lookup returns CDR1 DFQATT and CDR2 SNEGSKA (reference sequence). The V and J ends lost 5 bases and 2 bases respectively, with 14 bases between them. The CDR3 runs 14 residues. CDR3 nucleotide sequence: TGCAGTGCTTGTGTCAGGGGCTCCACAGATACGCAGTATTTT. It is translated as CSACVRGSTDTQYF.

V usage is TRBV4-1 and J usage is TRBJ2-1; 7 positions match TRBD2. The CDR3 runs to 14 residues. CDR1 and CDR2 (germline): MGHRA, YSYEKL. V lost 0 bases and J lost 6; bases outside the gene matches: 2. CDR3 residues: CASSQETSVNEQFF. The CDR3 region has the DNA TGCGCCAGCAGCCAAGAAACTAGCGTCAATGAGCAGTTCTTC.

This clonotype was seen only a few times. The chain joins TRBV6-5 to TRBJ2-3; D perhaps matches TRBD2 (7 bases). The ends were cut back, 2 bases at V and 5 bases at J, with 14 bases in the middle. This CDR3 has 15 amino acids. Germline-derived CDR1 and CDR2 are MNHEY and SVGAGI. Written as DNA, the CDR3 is TGTGCCAGCAGTTACGGGGGGGCCCCTGGAGATACGCAGTATTTT. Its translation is CASSYGGAPGDTQYF.

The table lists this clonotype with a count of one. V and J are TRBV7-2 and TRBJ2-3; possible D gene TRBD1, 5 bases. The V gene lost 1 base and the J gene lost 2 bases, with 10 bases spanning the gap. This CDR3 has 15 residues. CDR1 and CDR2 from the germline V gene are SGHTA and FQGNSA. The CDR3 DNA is TGTGCCAGCAGCTTAGTAAACAGGTACACAGATACGCAGTATTTT. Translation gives CASSLVNRYTDTQYF.

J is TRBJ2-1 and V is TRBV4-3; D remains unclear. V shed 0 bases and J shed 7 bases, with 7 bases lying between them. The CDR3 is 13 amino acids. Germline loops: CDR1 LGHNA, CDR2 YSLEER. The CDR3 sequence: CASSQDSRNEQFF. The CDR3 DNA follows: TGCGCCAGCAGCCAAGATAGCAGAAATGAGCAGTTCTTC.

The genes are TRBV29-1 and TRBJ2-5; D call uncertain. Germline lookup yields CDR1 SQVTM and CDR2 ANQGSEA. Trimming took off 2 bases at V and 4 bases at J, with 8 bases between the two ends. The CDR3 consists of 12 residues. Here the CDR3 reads CSVEQQVETQYF. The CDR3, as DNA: TGCAGCGTTGAACAGCAGGTAGAGACCCAGTACTTC.

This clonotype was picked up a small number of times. Here the CDR3 DNA reads TGCAGTGCTATGGATAAACTAGCGCCGTCCTACAATGAGCAGTTCTTC. Translating it yields CSAMDKLAPSYNEQFF. This chain connects TRBV20-1 to TRBJ2-1; 7 bases agree with TRBD2. Germline V gives CDR1 DFQATT, CDR2 SNEGSKA (reference sequence). V shed 4 bases, J shed 1 base, and the junction held 10 bases outside the gene matches. The CDR3 has 16 amino acids.

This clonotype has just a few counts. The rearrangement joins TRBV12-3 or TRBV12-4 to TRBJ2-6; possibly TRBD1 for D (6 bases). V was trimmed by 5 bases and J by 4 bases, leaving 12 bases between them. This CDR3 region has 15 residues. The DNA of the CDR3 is TGTGCCAGCAGTCCTACAGGGCCCGGGGCCAACGTCCTGACTTTC. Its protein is CASSPTGPGANVLTF.

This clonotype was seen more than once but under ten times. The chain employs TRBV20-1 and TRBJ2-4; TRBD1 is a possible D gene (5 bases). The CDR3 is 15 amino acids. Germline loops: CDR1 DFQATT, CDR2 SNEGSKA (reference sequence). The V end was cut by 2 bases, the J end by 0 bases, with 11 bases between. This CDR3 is CSARLGRIAKNIQYF. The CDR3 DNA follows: TGCAGTGCTAGATTGGGGCGGATAGCCAAAAACATTCAGTACTTC.

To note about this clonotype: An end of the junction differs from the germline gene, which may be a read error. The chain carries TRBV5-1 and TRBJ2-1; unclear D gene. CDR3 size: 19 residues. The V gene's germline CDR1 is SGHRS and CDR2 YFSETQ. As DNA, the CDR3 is TGCGCCAGCAGCTTCCGCTCTAGAAAGACCGCTTTCTCCAACAATGAGCAGTTCTTC. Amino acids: CASSFRSRKTAFSNNEQFF.

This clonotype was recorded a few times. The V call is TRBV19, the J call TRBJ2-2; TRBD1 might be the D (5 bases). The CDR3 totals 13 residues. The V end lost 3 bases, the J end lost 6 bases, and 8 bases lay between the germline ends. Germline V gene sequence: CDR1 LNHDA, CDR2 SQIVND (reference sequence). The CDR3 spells CASSIDRPGELFF. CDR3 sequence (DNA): TGTGCCAGTAGTATCGACAGACCCGGGGAGCTGTTTTTT.